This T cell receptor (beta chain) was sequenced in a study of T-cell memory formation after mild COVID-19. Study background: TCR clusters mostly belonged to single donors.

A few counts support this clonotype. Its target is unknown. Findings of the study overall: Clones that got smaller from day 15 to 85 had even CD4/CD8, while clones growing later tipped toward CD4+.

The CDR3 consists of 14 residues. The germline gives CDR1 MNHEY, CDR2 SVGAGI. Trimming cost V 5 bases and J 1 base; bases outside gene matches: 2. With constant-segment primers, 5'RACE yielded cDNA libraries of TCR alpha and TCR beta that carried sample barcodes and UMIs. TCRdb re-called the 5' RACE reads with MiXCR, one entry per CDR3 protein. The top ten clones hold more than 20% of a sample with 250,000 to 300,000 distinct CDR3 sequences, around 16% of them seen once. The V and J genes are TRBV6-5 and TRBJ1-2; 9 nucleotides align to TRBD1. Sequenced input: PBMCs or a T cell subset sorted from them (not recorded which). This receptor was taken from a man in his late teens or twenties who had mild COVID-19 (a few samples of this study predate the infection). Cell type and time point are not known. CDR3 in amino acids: CASSRDRDNYGYTF. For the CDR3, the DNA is TGTGCCAGCAGTCGGGACAGGGATAACTATGGCTACACCTTC.